This entry is about one TCR beta chain. Its cognate antigen is unknown. Germline loops: CDR1 DFQATT, CDR2 SNEGSKA (reference sequence). Trimming cost V 8 bases and J 5 bases, with 12 bases left between them. The CDR3 runs to 11 residues. Sequenced by immunoSEQ multiplex PCR; TCRdb stores in-frame clones only, minus some. The table lists 140,000 to 150,000 clones, about 82% of them singletons, with over 4.5% in the top ten. The sample originates from a study of T cell responses to AZD1222 COVID-19 vaccine. General study points: Reportedly, close to half of spike-specific TCRs are directed against unmutated variant regions. Repertoires were obtained only post-peak T cell response. Spike-specific TCR breadth rose after two AZD1222 doses, and depth rose as well.

The chain is built from TRBV20-1 and TRBJ2-5, with D possibly being TRBD1 (5 bases). The clonotype was recovered from an adult who received the AZD1222 COVID-19 vaccine. Sequenced material: peripheral blood, taken 28 days after the second AZD1222 dose. The CDR3 coding sequence is TGCAGTCCCACCAAGGGGGAGACCCAGTACTTC. As protein: CSPTKGETQYF.